Here is one T cell receptor (beta chain) with its context. Its cognate antigen is unknown. One base away lies a much larger clone, so this may be a sequencing read error. The CDR3 consists of 12 residues. The germline gives CDR1 MNHEY, CDR2 SVGAGI. V lost 2 bases and J 8 bases, leaving 9 bases between the germline ends. Presence of unique molecular identifiers characterized the TCR beta cDNA libraries. Each sample of roughly 0.95 to 10 million input T cells yielded about 500,000 cDNA molecules, so each molecule approximated one T cell. TCRdb called the PCR reads again in MiXCR, with one record for every CDR3 protein. The data hold approximately 160,000 distinct CDR3 sequences, with around 28% observed a single time. The data originate from a study of post-analysis software for immune sequencing data. Study summary: In terms of disease course, relapsing-remitting, secondary progressive and progressive-relapsing multiple sclerosis were included. Overall study results and limits: Compared with controls, patients had more of five TRBV segments, including TRBV5-6, TRBV5-1 and TRBV20-1.

Input material: blood. This receptor was obtained from a girl under 18 with multiple sclerosis. The gene calls are TRBV6-5 and TRBJ1-2, with D hard to call. The CDR3 reads CASSYGRSGYTF. Written as DNA, the CDR3 is TGTGCCAGCAGTTACGGTCGAAGCGGCTACACCTTC.